The 23 T cell receptor beta chains listed next were all sequenced from one sample in a study of blood T cell repertoires in COVID-19. Sequenced by immunoSEQ multiplex PCR; TCRdb stores in-frame clones only, minus some. Of roughly 190,000 clones listed, around 89% are singletons. Sequencing was carried out using peripheral blood. These receptor sequences come from a man aged 35 to 55 with active or convalescent COVID-19.

The V and J genes are TRBV10-3 and TRBJ2-7; possibly TRBD1 for D (5 bases). The CDR3 is made up of 16 amino acids. Looked up from germline, CDR1 is ENHRY and CDR2 is SYGVKD. Trimming pared 3 bases from V and 2 bases from J, leaving 17 bases between. CDR3 protein: CAISDLTRTTTYEQYF. The CDR3 region has the DNA TGTGCCATCAGTGATCTCACACGGACAACAACCTACGAGCAGTACTTC.

The chain links TRBV6-5 to TRBJ1-2; 8 positions match TRBD1. The CDR3 has 11 amino acids. J was trimmed by 7 bases and V by 6 bases; bases with no gene match: 1. Per germline, CDR1 MNHEY and CDR2 SVGAGI. CDR3 residues: CASSGQGGYTF. CDR3 bases: TGTGCCAGCAGCGGACAGGGTGGCTACACCTTC.

The V and J genes are TRBV28 and TRBJ1-2; TRBD1 matches at 11 bases. The CDR3 consists of 17 residues. V lost 7 bases to trimming and J lost 8 bases; unmatched junction nucleotides: 18. Germline loops: CDR1 MDHEN, CDR2 SYDVKM. CDR3 nucleotide sequence: TGTGCCAGCATCCAACCTCAGGGACAGGGGGTTAATTTAGGCTACACCTTC. Residues: CASIQPQGQGVNLGYTF.

V and J are TRBV2 and TRBJ2-2; 11 bases match TRBD2. Germline-derived CDR1 and CDR2 are SNHLY and FYNNEI. CDR3 length equals 15 residues. V shed 6 bases and J 1 base; nucleotides not matched to a gene: 1. CDR3 sequence reads: CASRGLAENTGELFF. CDR3 DNA: TGTGCCAGCAGGGGACTAGCGGAGAACACCGGGGAGCTGTTTTTT. The full variable domain, its missing parts supplied by reference TRBV2 and TRBJ2-2, is EPEVTQTPSHQVTQMGQEVILRCVPISNHLYFYWYRQILGQKVEFLVSFYNNEISEKSEIFDDQFSVERPDGSNFTLKIRSTKLEDSAMYFCASRGLAENTGELFFGEGSRLTVL.

For the CDR3, the DNA is TGTGCCAGCAGTTCCGGGGGTACAGCGGGTGGAAACACCATATATTTT. Translated, it gives CASSSGGTAGGNTIYF. The rearrangement joins TRBV6-5 to TRBJ1-3, with D perhaps matching TRBD1 (5 bases). Trimming shortened V by 4 bases and J by 3 bases, and 16 bases separated the two germline ends. The CDR3 length is 16 residues. The V gene's germline CDR1 is MNHEY and CDR2 SVGAGI.

The genes are TRBV6-6 and TRBJ2-2; 7 nucleotides match TRBD1. After removal of 2 bases from V and 2 bases from J, the junction contained 5 bases not matched to a gene. CDR3 length: 16 amino acids. CDR1 is MNHNY and CDR2 is SVGAGI in the germline V gene (reference sequence). The CDR3 region has the DNA TGTGCCAGCAGTTACGAGGGACAGAGCAACACCGGGGAGCTGTTTTTT. Translation: CASSYEGQSNTGELFF.

The genes are TRBV27 and TRBJ2-3; 10 bases match TRBD2. Unmatched junction bases numbered 16, after V lost 6 bases and J lost 10 bases. Germline values: CDR1 MNHEY, CDR2 SMNVEV (reference sequence). CDR3 length equals 16 residues. This CDR3 is CASSPGTSARTSPQYF. CDR3 bases: TGTGCCAGCAGCCCAGGGACTAGCGCCCGCACTAGTCCGCAGTATTTT.

The chain carries TRBV9 and TRBJ2-5; 13 nucleotides match TRBD2. Germline CDR1 reads SGDLS; CDR2 reads YYNGEE. CDR3 length equals 17 residues. Trimming removed 0 bases from V and 2 bases from J; junction bases left unmatched: 4. CDR3 sequence reads: CASSVGTSGSRQETQYF. The CDR3 region has the DNA TGTGCCAGCAGCGTAGGGACTAGCGGGAGCCGTCAAGAGACCCAGTACTTC.

The chain recombines TRBV6-1 with TRBJ1-2; 10 nucleotides align to TRBD1. Germline-derived CDR1 and CDR2 are MNHNS and SASEGT. The CDR3 loop spans 15 amino acids. Losses at the gene ends were 2 bases for V and 13 bases for J; bases not matched to a gene: 13. The chain's CDR3 is CASSEPGTGASSRTF. CDR3 bases: TGTGCCAGCAGTGAACCGGGGACAGGGGCTTCTTCACGCACCTTC.

V usage is TRBV6-5 and J usage is TRBJ1-2, with 9 bases matching TRBD1. Losses at the gene ends were 2 bases for V and 4 bases for J; bases not matched to a gene: 5. The CDR3 loop spans 15 amino acids. CDR1 and CDR2 from the germline V gene are MNHEY and SVGAGI. CDR3 bases: TGTGCCAGCAGTTACCCTAAGACAGGGGGCTATGGCTACACCTTC. This codes for CASSYPKTGGYGYTF.

This chain connects TRBV29-1 to TRBJ2-3, with a weak D call TRBD1 (6 bases). V gave up 5 bases and J gave up 1 base, with 13 bases separating them. Germline V lookup: CDR1 SQVTM, CDR2 ANQGSEA. CDR3 length equals 14 residues. This CDR3 reads CSVNYRAGTDTQYF. The CDR3 coding sequence is TGCAGCGTTAATTACAGGGCTGGCACAGATACGCAGTATTTT.

The CDR3 loop reads CASSTQGGTEAFF. DNA for the CDR3: TGTGCCAGCAGTACCCAGGGAGGTACTGAAGCTTTCTTT. This rearrangement joins TRBV28 to TRBJ1-1; weak D call: TRBD1 (5 bases). Trimming took 5 bases from V and 5 from J, leaving 12 bases between them. Germline CDR1 MDHEN, CDR2 SYDVKM. The CDR3 sequence is 13 residues long.

The chain's CDR3 is CASSLGTSGSLNNEQFF. The CDR3 DNA reads TGTGCCAGCAGTCTCGGGACTAGCGGGAGTCTAAACAATGAGCAGTTCTTC. The rearrangement uses TRBV27 and TRBJ2-1; 14 bases match TRBD2. The V gene's germline CDR1 is MNHEY and CDR2 SMNVEV (reference sequence). V shed 5 bases and J 5 bases; nucleotides not matched to a gene: 8. CDR3 length equals 17 residues.

The V gene is TRBV7-7, the J gene TRBJ2-5, with 8 bases lining up with TRBD2. Germline V gene sequence: CDR1 SSHAT, CDR2 FNYEAQ (reference sequence). CDR3 size: 15 residues. The V gene end was trimmed by 5 bases and the J gene end by 5 bases; junction bases not matched to a gene: 10. CDR3 coding DNA: TGTGCCAGCAGCCCCATAACGGGGGGGCGGGAGACCCAGTACTTC. It encodes CASSPITGGRETQYF.

The chain combines TRBV6-1 with TRBJ1-3; no reliable D call. There are 17 residues in the CDR3. Per germline, CDR1 MNHNS and CDR2 SASEGT. Trimming took off 2 bases at V and 0 bases at J, with 14 bases between the two ends. CDR3 in amino acids: CASSEKLSANSGNTIYF. The CDR3 DNA is TGTGCCAGCAGTGAAAAACTATCGGCGAACTCTGGAAACACCATATATTTT.

The chain recombines TRBV24-1 with TRBJ2-7; D gene ambiguous. This CDR3 region has 12 residues. The germline CDR1 and CDR2 sequences are KGHDR and SFDVKD. V was cut by 6 bases and J by 6 bases, with 11 bases left in between. The CDR3 DNA is TGTGCCACCAGTTCGGCGGTCAGCGAGCAGTACTTC. It specifies CATSSAVSEQYF.

This chain joins TRBV28 and TRBJ1-5; TRBD1 is a possible D gene (6 bases). Trimming removed 1 base at V and 0 bases at J, with 7 bases between. The length of the CDR3 is 15 residues. Germline V gene lookup returns CDR1 MDHEN and CDR2 SYDVKM. The DNA for the CDR3 is TGTGCCAGCAGTTTATCAGGGGTTAGCAATCAGCCCCAGCATTTT. Protein: CASSLSGVSNQPQHF.

This rearrangement joins TRBV11-2 to TRBJ2-3; D is ambiguous. The length of the CDR3 is 12 residues. Trimming took 2 bases from V and 7 from J, leaving 7 bases between them. CDR1 is SGHAT and CDR2 is FQNNGV in the germline V gene. The CDR3 sequence: CASSLFANTQYF. In nucleotides, the CDR3 is TGTGCCAGCAGCTTATTTGCTAATACGCAGTATTTT.

V gene TRBV27 combines with J gene TRBJ2-1, with D perhaps TRBD1 (6 bases). Trimming cost V 9 bases and J 3 bases, with 12 bases left between them. The CDR3 covers 13 residues. The germline CDR1 and CDR2 sequences are MNHEY and SMNVEV (reference sequence). CDR3 region: CASAWTVYNEQFF. In nucleotides, the CDR3 is TGTGCCAGTGCGTGGACAGTCTACAATGAGCAGTTCTTC.

The chain has TRBV19 and TRBJ2-7; 11 bases are a match to TRBD1. This CDR3 comprises 14 residues. Germline V CDR1 and CDR2: LNHDA, SQIVND (reference sequence). V dropped 5 bases and J dropped 7; count of bases not matched to a gene: 7. DNA for the CDR3: TGTGCCAGTAGTTCCCCGGGACAGGGGGATGAGCAGTACTTC. Protein: CASSSPGQGDEQYF. Full variable domain (outside the CDR3, taken from reference TRBV19 and TRBJ2-7): DGGITQSPKYLFRKEGQNVTLSCEQNLNHDAMYWYRQDPGQGLRLIYYSQIVNDFQKGDIAEGYSVSREKKESFPLTVTSAQKNPTAFYLCASSSPGQGDEQYFGPGTRLTVT.

V usage is TRBV5-1 and J usage is TRBJ2-7; 8 bases match TRBD2. V gave up 3 bases and J gave up 3 bases; unmatched junction bases: 8. The CDR3 is 15 amino acids. Germline CDR1 reads SGHRS; CDR2 reads YFSETQ. The CDR3 protein is CASSSAGGAGYEQYF. The CDR3 nucleotides are TGCGCCAGCAGCTCGGCGGGGGGTGCTGGCTACGAGCAGTACTTC. Based on the CDR3 plus reference TRBV5-1 and TRBJ2-7, the full variable domain is KAGVTQTPRYLIKTRGQQVTLSCSPISGHRSVSWYQQTPGQGLQFLFEYFSETQRNKGNFPGRFSGRQFSNSRSEMNVSTLELGDSALYLCASSSAGGAGYEQYFGPGTRLTVT.

The V call is TRBV7-8, the J call TRBJ2-7; TRBD2 might be the D (6 bases). The CDR3 covers 17 residues. Trimming took 2 bases from V and 0 from J, leaving 17 bases between them. Germline V gene lookup returns CDR1 SGHVS and CDR2 FQNEAQ. The CDR3 sequence is CASSLTSLGGVSYEQYF. CDR3 in DNA: TGTGCCAGCAGCTTAACTAGTCTGGGGGGAGTCTCCTACGAGCAGTACTTC.

The chain employs TRBV7-9 and TRBJ2-3; a weak D match, TRBD1 (5 bases). The CDR3 contains 16 residues. Trimming cost V 1 base and J 1 base, with 12 bases left between them. Germline CDR1 is SEHNR and CDR2 is FQNEAQ (reference sequence). CDR3 bases: TGTGCCAGCAGCTTAGTTTCTGGGGCCCGCACAGATACGCAGTATTTT. Its translation: CASSLVSGARTDTQYF.